Presented here are 21 T cell receptor beta chains from one specimen sequenced in a study of blood T cell repertoires in COVID-19. Sequencing used immunoSEQ multiplex PCR; TCRdb keeps in-frame clones, though not all of them. This sample has approximately 28,000 clones, with around 72% found just once. Sequencing was carried out using peripheral blood. These receptors originate from a boy aged 2-15 years with active or convalescent COVID-19.

The chain couples TRBV7-9 to TRBJ2-7; no clear D. The V gene lost 8 bases and the J gene lost 3 bases, with 8 bases spanning the gap. Looked up from germline, CDR1 is SEHNR and CDR2 is FQNEAQ (reference sequence). The CDR3 loop spans 11 amino acids. CDR3 DNA: TGTGCCAGCGGAGCCCTCTACGAGCAGTACTTC. It yields the protein CASGALYEQYF.

The chain uses TRBV30 and TRBJ1-5; the D gene is possibly TRBD1 (5 bases). The CDR3 is made up of 17 amino acids. Germline CDR1 reads GTSNPN; CDR2 reads SVGIG (reference sequence). With 2 bases removed from V and 5 bases from J, the gap between germline ends came to 22 bases. The CDR3 loop reads CAWSIRGPGPGDQPQHF. In DNA, the CDR3 is TGTGCCTGGAGTATCCGGGGCCCAGGGCCGGGAGATCAGCCCCAGCATTTT.

This clone came up many times. The genes are TRBV2 and TRBJ2-2; 12 bases are a match to TRBD2. J gave up 4 bases and V 8 bases, and 5 bases lay outside the gene matches. CDR3 length: 15 residues. Germline loops: CDR1 SNHLY, CDR2 FYNNEI. CDR3 DNA: TGTGCCAGCTCGACTAGCGGGGGTATCACCGGGGAGCTGTTTTTT. This encodes CASSTSGGITGELFF.

This chain links TRBV7-9 with TRBJ2-7; perhaps TRBD1 as D (6 bases). CDR3 size: 14 residues. The ends were cut back, 1 base at V and 10 bases at J, with 17 bases in the middle. CDR1 SEHNR and CDR2 FQNEAQ come from the germline V gene (reference sequence). The CDR3 bases are TGTGCCAGCAGCTTAGGGACAGTCCCATTGGATCAGTACTTC. This encodes CASSLGTVPLDQYF.

This clone was found a few times. The CDR3 spells CASSEGRRLNEQFF. CDR3 nucleotides: TGTGCCAGCAGTGAAGGAAGGAGACTCAATGAGCAGTTCTTC. The chain recombines TRBV25-1 with TRBJ2-1; D is undetermined. Germline loops: CDR1 MGHDK, CDR2 SYGVNS. V was trimmed by 2 bases and J by 6 bases, leaving 11 bases between them. The CDR3 is 14 residues long.

The V call is TRBV5-1, the J call TRBJ1-5, with TRBD1 matching over 8 bases. Germline V gives CDR1 SGHRS, CDR2 YFSETQ. Trimming cost V 5 bases and J 6 bases; bases outside gene matches: 4. The CDR3 sequence is 13 residues long. In nucleotides, the CDR3 is TGCGCCAGCAGGCAGGGGGCGGGTCAGCCCCAGCATTTT. Amino acids: CASRQGAGQPQHF. Full variable domain (outside the CDR3, taken from reference TRBV5-1 and TRBJ1-5): KAGVTQTPRYLIKTRGQQVTLSCSPISGHRSVSWYQQTPGQGLQFLFEYFSETQRNKGNFPGRFSGRQFSNSRSEMNVSTLELGDSALYLCASRQGAGQPQHFGDGTRLSIL.

This chain joins TRBV30 and TRBJ1-2, with TRBD1 matching over 10 bases. Germline CDR1 is GTSNPN and CDR2 is SVGIG (reference sequence). The CDR3 is made up of 15 amino acids. J lost 2 bases, V lost 1 base, and 4 bases had no gene match. In DNA, the CDR3 is TGTGCCTGGAGTGCCCGGGGACAGGGGAACTATGGCTACACCTTC. As protein: CAWSARGQGNYGYTF.

This sequence joins TRBV6-5 and TRBJ2-7; TRBD2 might be the D (5 bases). The CDR3 has 14 residues. Germline CDR1 is MNHEY and CDR2 is SVGAGI. V was trimmed by 6 bases and J by 3 bases, leaving 15 bases between them. In DNA form, the CDR3 reads TGTGCCAGCAGCCGAAGTGGACTTGACTACGAGCAGTACTTC. Encoded protein: CASSRSGLDYEQYF.

The J gene is TRBJ1-1, the V gene TRBV6-4; D remains unclear. CDR3 size: 11 residues. Trimming took off 3 bases at V and 8 bases at J, with 7 bases between the two ends. Germline values: CDR1 MRHNA, CDR2 SNTAGT. The CDR3 region has the DNA TGTGCCAGCAGTGAATGGGAGGAAGCTTTCTTT. It yields the protein CASSEWEEAFF.

The rearrangement joins TRBV24-1 to TRBJ2-1; TRBD1 matches at 8 bases. This CDR3 contains 16 residues. Per the germline V gene, CDR1 is KGHDR and CDR2 is SFDVKD. The V segment lost 1 base and the J segment 3 bases; nucleotides outside the gene matches: 4. DNA of the CDR3: TGTGCCACCAGTGATTTTCAGGGGGCGAACTACAATGAGCAGTTCTTC. This encodes CATSDFQGANYNEQFF.

The rearrangement joins TRBV5-1 to TRBJ2-6, with 8 bases identical to TRBD1. This CDR3 is 15 amino acids long. Germline CDR1 is SGHRS and CDR2 is YFSETQ. The trim removed 5 bases at V and 4 bases at J, leaving 5 bases unmatched. CDR3 in DNA: TGCGCCAGCAGACTTCAGGGGGCAGGGGCCAACGTCCTGACTTTC. Amino acid sequence: CASRLQGAGANVLTF.

This chain links TRBV27 with TRBJ2-3, with 8 bases fitting TRBD2. Trimming cost V 2 bases and J 5 bases; bases outside gene matches: 15. The CDR3 sequence is 18 residues long. The germline gives CDR1 MNHEY, CDR2 SMNVEV (reference sequence). In DNA form, the CDR3 reads TGTGCCAGCAGTTTACGCCTCCTAGCGGGCCCCCGAGAAGATACGCAGTATTTT. It encodes CASSLRLLAGPREDTQYF.

The chain links TRBV20-1 to TRBJ1-2; no firm D call. V lost 6 bases and J 0 bases, leaving 5 bases between the germline ends. In germline, CDR1 is DFQATT, CDR2 SNEGSKA (reference sequence). The CDR3 contains 11 residues. Here the CDR3 DNA reads TGCAGTGCCCCGGCTAACTATGGCTACACCTTC. As protein: CSAPANYGYTF.

This clone was detected many times. V usage is TRBV4-1 and J usage is TRBJ2-7, with 8 bases aligning to TRBD2. Trimming cost V 4 bases and J 4 bases; bases outside gene matches: 9. The CDR3 has 15 residues. Germline V gene lookup returns CDR1 MGHRA and CDR2 YSYEKL. The CDR3 DNA reads TGCGCCAGCAGCCCCGCCCCGGGACTAGGGTACGAGCAGTACGTC. It encodes CASSPAPGLGYEQYV.

The CDR3 DNA reads as TGTGCCAGCAGTTACCGGACAGGACTCTATGGCTACACCTTC. Translating it yields CASSYRTGLYGYTF. This chain uses TRBV6-5 with TRBJ1-2; 7 positions agree with TRBD1. The CDR3 is 14 residues long. Trimming at V came to 2 bases and at J to 4 bases, leaving 4 bases not matched to a gene. CDR1 is MNHEY, CDR2 SVGAGI, per germline.

The chain couples TRBV4-3 to TRBJ2-1; weak D call: TRBD1 (6 bases). Trimming pared 0 bases from V and 8 bases from J, leaving 20 bases between. From germline, CDR1 is LGHNA and CDR2 YSLEER. The CDR3 extends over 17 amino acids. The CDR3 spells CASSQDPVRGNHDEQFF. The CDR3 nucleotides are TGCGCCAGCAGCCAAGATCCCGTGAGGGGGAATCACGATGAGCAGTTCTTC.

The chain's CDR3 is CSVSGLGISYEQYF. The CDR3 DNA sequence: TGCAGCGTTTCGGGACTAGGGATCTCCTACGAGCAGTACTTC. The rearrangement links TRBV29-1 to TRBJ2-7, with 8 bases that match TRBD2. The CDR3 is 14 residues long. V trimming: 5 bases; J trimming: 0 bases; junction bases outside the gene matches: 6. Germline CDR1 reads SQVTM; CDR2 reads ANQGSEA.

The chain recombines TRBV13 with TRBJ2-1, with 7 positions matching TRBD1. V trimming: 4 bases; J trimming: 0 bases; junction bases outside the gene matches: 3. The CDR3 totals 15 residues. In germline, CDR1 is PRHDT, CDR2 FYEKMQ (reference sequence). The CDR3 DNA reads TGTGCCAGCAGCTCGACAGGGATCTCCTACAATGAGCAGTTCTTC. Amino acid sequence: CASSSTGISYNEQFF.

The rearrangement links TRBV18 to TRBJ2-3, with D uncertain. This CDR3 region has 14 residues. Trimming removed 4 bases at V and 0 bases at J, with 8 bases between. Germline V gene data show CDR1 as KGHSH and CDR2 as LQKENI. The CDR3 is CASSRSYSTDTQYF. The DNA of the CDR3 is TGTGCCAGCTCACGCTCCTACAGCACAGATACGCAGTATTTT.

CDR3 sequence: CASSPRRLRQGHGYTF. DNA for the CDR3: TGCGCCAGCAGCCCCCGGAGGCTTAGACAGGGACATGGCTACACCTTC. The chain links TRBV5-1 to TRBJ1-2; 7 nucleotides align to TRBD1. Germline CDR1 reads SGHRS; CDR2 reads YFSETQ. There are 16 residues in the CDR3. V shed 4 bases, J shed 6 bases, and the junction held 15 bases outside the gene matches.

J is TRBJ2-3 and V is TRBV5-1, with 7 bases matching TRBD2. Germline V gene sequence: CDR1 SGHRS, CDR2 YFSETQ. The CDR3 is 16 residues long. V shed 4 bases, J shed 0 bases, and the junction held 8 bases outside the gene matches. The chain's CDR3 is CASSGRVSGSTDTQYF. Here the CDR3 DNA reads TGCGCCAGCAGCGGGAGGGTTAGCGGTAGCACAGATACGCAGTATTTT.